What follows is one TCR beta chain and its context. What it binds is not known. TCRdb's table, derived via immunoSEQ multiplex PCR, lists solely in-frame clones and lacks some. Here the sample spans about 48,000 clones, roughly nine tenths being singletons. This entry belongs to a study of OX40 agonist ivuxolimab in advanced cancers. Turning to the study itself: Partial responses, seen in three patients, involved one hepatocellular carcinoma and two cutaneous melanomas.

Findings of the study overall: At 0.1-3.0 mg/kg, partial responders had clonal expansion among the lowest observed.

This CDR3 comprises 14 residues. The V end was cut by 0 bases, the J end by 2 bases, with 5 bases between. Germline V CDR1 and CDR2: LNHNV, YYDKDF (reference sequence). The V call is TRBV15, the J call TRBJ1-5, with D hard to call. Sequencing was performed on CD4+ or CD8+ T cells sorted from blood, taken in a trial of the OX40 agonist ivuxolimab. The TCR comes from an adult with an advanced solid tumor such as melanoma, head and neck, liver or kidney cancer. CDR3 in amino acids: CATSRDDGNQPQHF. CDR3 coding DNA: TGTGCCACCAGCAGAGATGATGGCAATCAGCCCCAGCATTTT.